This TCR beta chain was observed in a study of cytomegalovirus exposure and HLA in healthy donors. Study outcomes and limitations: In a later analysis, most CMV-associated TCR beta chains appeared HLA-restricted. A later analysis linked more than 15,000 TCR beta sequences to HLA alleles at 0.05 false discovery rate. Relative to the approximately 680-donor mean, N-insertions were reportedly fewer in an Asian-associated ancestry cluster in a later analysis.

Amplification used 60 Vbeta primers and 13 Jbeta primers. Method: immunoSEQ multiplex PCR; TCRdb's copy keeps in-frame clones and lacks some. This sample has over 150,000 clones; around 80% occur once, and the top ten carry roughly 12%. There are a few counts of this clone. Its target is unknown. This CDR3 is 12 amino acids long. Germline CDR1 reads MNHEY; CDR2 reads SMNVEV (reference sequence). Trimming stripped 6 bases from V and 9 bases from J, with 12 bases between. Donors likely had unrecorded immune exposures despite being nominally healthy when sampled. The sequence was collected from a man aged 25-45 years in good health and CMV-seropositive. The gene calls are TRBV27 and TRBJ2-1; a weak D match, TRBD2 (6 bases). The sequenced sample consisted of PBMCs. The CDR3 DNA is TGTGCCAGCAGGAAGTTGGGGGGTGAGCAGTTCTTC. It specifies CASRKLGGEQFF.